This T cell receptor beta chain was found in a study of cytomegalovirus exposure and HLA in healthy donors. Unmatched junction bases numbered 13, after V lost 9 bases and J lost 5 bases. Germline V gives CDR1 MNHEY, CDR2 SMNVEV (reference sequence). CDR3 size: 16 residues. Use of 60 Vbeta and 13 Jbeta primers characterized the PCR. Data came from immunoSEQ multiplex PCR; TCRdb stores just in-frame clones and leaves some out. In the table there are 100,000 or so clones, more than 65% of which are singletons. Regarding this clone: The target antigen is unknown.

Study-level points and caveats: It was confirmed in vitro that a few of the CMV-associated chains were specific for CMV antigens. A previous analysis found most TCR beta V segments productive roughly 90% or roughly 30% of the time.

The receptor was isolated from a man aged 40-55 years in good health and CMV-seropositive. Sequencing input: PBMCs. This chain joins TRBV27 and TRBJ1-1; 12 bases are a match to TRBD1. The CDR3 DNA sequence: TGTGCCAGTTCCTCCGGGACAGGGGGCGGGAGGACTGAAGCTTTCTTT. Translated: CASSSGTGGGRTEAFF.